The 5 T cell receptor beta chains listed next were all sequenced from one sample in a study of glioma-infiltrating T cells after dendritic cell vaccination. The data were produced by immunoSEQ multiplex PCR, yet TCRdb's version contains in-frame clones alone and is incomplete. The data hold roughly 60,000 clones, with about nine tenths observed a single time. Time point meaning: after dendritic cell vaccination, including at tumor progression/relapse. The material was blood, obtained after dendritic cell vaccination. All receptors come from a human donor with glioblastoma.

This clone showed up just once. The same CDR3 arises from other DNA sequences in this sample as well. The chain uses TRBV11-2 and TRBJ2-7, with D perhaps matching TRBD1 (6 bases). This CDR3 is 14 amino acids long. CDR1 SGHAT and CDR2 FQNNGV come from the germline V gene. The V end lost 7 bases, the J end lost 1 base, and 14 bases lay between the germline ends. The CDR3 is CASTFKGGSYEQYF. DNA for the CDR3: TGTGCCAGCACCTTTAAAGGGGGTTCCTACGAGCAGTACTTC.

The CDR3 region has the DNA TGTGCCATCAGTGGGACAGGGGAATTCCTTGATGGCTACACCTTC. Protein: CAISGTGEFLDGYTF. The chain has TRBV10-3 and TRBJ1-2; TRBD1 matches 9 bases. Losses at the gene ends were 4 bases for V and 6 bases for J; bases not matched to a gene: 9. The CDR3 has 15 amino acids. Germline assignment: CDR1 ENHRY and CDR2 SYGVKD.

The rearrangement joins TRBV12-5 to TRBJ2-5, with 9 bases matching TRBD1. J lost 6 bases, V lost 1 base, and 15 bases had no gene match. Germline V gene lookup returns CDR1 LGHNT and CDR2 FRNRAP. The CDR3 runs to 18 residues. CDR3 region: CASGLGRTGAPSSQTQYF. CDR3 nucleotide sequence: TGTGCTAGTGGTTTGGGCCGGACAGGGGCCCCATCGTCGCAGACCCAGTACTTC.

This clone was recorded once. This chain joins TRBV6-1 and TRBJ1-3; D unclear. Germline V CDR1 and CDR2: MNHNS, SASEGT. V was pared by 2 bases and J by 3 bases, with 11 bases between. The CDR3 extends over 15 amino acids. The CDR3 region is CASSESSVGGNTIYF. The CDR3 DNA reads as TGTGCCAGCAGTGAAAGCTCGGTCGGTGGAAACACCATATATTTT.

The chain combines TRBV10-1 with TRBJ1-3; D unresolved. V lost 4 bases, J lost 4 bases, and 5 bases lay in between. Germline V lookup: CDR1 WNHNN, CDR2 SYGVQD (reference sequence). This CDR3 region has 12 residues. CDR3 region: CASSGGGNTIYF. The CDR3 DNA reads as TGCGCCAGCAGTGGAGGAGGAAACACCATATATTTT.